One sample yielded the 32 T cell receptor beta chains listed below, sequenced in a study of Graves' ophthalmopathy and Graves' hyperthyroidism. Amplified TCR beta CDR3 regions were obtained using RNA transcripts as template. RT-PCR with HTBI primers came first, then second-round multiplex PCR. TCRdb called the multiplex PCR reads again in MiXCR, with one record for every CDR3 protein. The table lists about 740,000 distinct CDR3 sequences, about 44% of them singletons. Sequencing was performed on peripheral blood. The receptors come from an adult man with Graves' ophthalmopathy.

The CDR3 nucleotides are TGCAGCGGTGAGGGGGGCCCGGACAAAGACACTGAAGCTTTCTTT. Protein: CSGEGGPDKDTEAFF. The chain employs TRBV29-1 and TRBJ1-1, with D possibly being TRBD1 (6 bases). The germline V gene encodes CDR1 SQVTM and CDR2 ANQGSEA. The CDR3 is 15 amino acids. The ends were cut back, 7 bases at V and 3 bases at J, with 21 bases in the middle.

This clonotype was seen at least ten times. The chain's CDR3 is CATSGTRDRDGEQYF. As DNA, the CDR3 is TGTGCCACCAGCGGAACCCGGGACAGGGATGGCGAGCAGTACTTC. The chain is built from TRBV15 and TRBJ2-7; TRBD1 matches at 9 bases. The CDR3 extends over 15 amino acids. Germline assignment: CDR1 LNHNV and CDR2 YYDKDF (reference sequence). J was trimmed by 6 bases and V by 5 bases; bases with no gene match: 11.

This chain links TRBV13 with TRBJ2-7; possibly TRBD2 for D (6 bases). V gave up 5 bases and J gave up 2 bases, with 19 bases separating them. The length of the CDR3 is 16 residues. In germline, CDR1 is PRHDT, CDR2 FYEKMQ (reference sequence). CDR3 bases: TGTGCCAGCAGCCTCCTGTCGAGCGGGTATACCTACGAGCAGTACTTC. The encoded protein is CASSLLSSGYTYEQYF. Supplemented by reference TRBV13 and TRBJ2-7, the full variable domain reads AAGVIQSPRHLIKEKRETATLKCYPIPRHDTVYWYQQGPGQDPQFLISFYEKMQSDKGSIPDRFSAQQFSDYHSELNMSSLELGDSALYFCASSLLSSGYTYEQYFGPGTRLTVT.

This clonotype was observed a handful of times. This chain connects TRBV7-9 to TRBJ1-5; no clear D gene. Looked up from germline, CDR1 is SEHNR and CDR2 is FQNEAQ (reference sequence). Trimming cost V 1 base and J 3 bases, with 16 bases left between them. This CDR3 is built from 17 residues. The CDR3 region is CASSLGQFNFANQPQHF. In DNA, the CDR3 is TGTGCCAGCAGCTTAGGGCAGTTCAATTTCGCCAATCAGCCCCAGCATTTT. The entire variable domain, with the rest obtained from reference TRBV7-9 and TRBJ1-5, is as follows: DTGVSQNPRHKITKRGQNVTFRCDPISEHNRLYWYRQTLGQGPEFLTYFQNEAQLEKSRLLSDRFSAERPKGSFSTLEIQRTEQGDSAMYLCASSLGQFNFANQPQHFGDGTRLSIL.

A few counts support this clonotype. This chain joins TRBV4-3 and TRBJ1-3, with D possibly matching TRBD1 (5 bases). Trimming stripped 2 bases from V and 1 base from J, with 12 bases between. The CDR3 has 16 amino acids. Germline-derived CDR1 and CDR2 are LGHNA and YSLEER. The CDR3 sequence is CASSQRDGTSGNTIYF. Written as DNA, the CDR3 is TGCGCCAGCAGCCAAAGGGACGGGACGTCTGGAAACACCATATATTTT.

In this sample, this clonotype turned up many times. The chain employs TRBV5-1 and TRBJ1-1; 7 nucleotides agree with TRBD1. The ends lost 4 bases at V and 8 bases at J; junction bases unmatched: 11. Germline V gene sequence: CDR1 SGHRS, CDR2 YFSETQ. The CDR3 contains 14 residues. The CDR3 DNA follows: TGCGCCAGCAGCCCTGAGGCAGGGGGTACCGAAGCTTTCTTT. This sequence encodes CASSPEAGGTEAFF.

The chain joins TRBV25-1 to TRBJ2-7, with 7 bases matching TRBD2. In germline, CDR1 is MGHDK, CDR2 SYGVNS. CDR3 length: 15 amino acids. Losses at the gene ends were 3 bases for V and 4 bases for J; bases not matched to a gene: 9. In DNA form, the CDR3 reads TGTGCCAGCAGTGATCGAGCGGGGAGTCAATACGAGCAGTACTTC. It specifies CASSDRAGSQYEQYF.

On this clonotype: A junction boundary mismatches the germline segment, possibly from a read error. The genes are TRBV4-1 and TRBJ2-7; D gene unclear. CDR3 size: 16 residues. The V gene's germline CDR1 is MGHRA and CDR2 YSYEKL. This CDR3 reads CASSRGRSVSLYEQYF. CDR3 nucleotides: TGTGCCAGCAGTCGCGGACGGTCCGTATCGCTCTACGAGCAGTACTTC.

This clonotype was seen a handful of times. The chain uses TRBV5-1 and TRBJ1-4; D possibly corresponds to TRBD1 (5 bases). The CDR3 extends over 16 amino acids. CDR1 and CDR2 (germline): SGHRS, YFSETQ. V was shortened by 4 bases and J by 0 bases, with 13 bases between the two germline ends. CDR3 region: CASSPLDSATNEKLFF. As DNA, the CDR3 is TGCGCCAGCAGCCCTCTCGACAGTGCAACTAATGAAAAACTGTTTTTT. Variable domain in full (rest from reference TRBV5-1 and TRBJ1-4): KAGVTQTPRYLIKTRGQQVTLSCSPISGHRSVSWYQQTPGQGLQFLFEYFSETQRNKGNFPGRFSGRQFSNSRSEMNVSTLELGDSALYLCASSPLDSATNEKLFFGSGTQLSVL.

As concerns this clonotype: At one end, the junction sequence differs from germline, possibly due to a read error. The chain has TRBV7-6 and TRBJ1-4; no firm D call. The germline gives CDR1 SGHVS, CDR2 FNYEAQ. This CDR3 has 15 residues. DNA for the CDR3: TGCGCCAGCAGCTTGGCACCGGCAACTAATGAAAAACTGTTTTTT. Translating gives CASSLAPATNEKLFF.

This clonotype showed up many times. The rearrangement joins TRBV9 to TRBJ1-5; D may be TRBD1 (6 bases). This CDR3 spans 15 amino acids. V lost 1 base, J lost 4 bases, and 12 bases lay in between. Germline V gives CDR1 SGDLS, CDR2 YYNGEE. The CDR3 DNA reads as TGTGCCAGCAGCGTAAGCGGGACACCTAATCAGCCCCAGCATTTT. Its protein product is CASSVSGTPNQPQHF.

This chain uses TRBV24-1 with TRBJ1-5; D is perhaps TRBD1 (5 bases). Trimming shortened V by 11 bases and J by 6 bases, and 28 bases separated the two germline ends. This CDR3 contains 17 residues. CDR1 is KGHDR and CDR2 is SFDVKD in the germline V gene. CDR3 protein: CASSQEIYDSQGQPQHF. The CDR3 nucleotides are TGTGCCAGCAGCCAAGAGATCTATGACAGTCAGGGTCAGCCCCAGCATTTT.

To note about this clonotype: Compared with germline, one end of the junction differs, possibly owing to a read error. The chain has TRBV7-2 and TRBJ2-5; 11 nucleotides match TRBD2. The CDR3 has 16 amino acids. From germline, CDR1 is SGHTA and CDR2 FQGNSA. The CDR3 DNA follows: TGTGCCAGCAGCTTAGGGATAGCTAGCGGGAGGAAGACCCAGCACTTC. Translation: CASSLGIASGRKTQHF.

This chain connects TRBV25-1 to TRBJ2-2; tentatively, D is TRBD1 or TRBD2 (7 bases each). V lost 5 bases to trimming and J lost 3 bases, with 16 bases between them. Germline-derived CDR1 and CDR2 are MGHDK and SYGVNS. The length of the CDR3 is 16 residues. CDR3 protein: CASSLSAGGDTGELFF. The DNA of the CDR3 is TGTGCCAGCAGTTTAAGCGCAGGGGGGGACACCGGGGAGCTGTTTTTT.

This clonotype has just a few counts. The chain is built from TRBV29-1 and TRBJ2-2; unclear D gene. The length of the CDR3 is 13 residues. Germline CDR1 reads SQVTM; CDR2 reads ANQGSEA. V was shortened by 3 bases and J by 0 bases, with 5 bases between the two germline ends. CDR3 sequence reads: CSVDGANTGELFF. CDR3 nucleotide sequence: TGCAGCGTTGATGGGGCGAACACCGGGGAGCTGTTTTTT.

CDR3 coding DNA: TGCGCCAGCAGCTTGTCTCGAGGGATGAACACTGAAGCTTTCTTT. This translates into CASSLSRGMNTEAFF. The chain uses TRBV5-1 and TRBJ1-1; no definite D call. CDR1 and CDR2 (germline): SGHRS, YFSETQ. The CDR3 contains 15 residues. V shed 1 base and J shed 0 bases, with 10 bases lying between them.

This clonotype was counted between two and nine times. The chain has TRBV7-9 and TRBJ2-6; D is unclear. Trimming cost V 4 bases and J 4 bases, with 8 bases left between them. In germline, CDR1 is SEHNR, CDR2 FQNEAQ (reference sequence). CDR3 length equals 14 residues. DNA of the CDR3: TGTGCCAGCAGCTCCCTTGGGGGGGCCAACGTCCTGACTTTC. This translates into CASSSLGGANVLTF. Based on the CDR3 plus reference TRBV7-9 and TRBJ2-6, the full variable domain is DTGVSQNPRHKITKRGQNVTFRCDPISEHNRLYWYRQTLGQGPEFLTYFQNEAQLEKSRLLSDRFSAERPKGSFSTLEIQRTEQGDSAMYLCASSSLGGANVLTFGAGSRLTVL.

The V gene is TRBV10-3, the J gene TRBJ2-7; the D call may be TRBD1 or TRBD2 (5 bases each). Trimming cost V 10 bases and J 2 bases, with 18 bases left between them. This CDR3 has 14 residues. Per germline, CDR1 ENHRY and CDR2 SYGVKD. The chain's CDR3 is CASRPGPQAYEQYF. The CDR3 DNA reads TGTGCCAGCAGACCGGGACCCCAGGCCTACGAGCAGTACTTC.

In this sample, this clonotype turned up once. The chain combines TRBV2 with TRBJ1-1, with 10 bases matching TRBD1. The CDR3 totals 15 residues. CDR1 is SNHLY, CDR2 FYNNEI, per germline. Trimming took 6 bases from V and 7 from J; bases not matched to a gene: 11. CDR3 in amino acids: CASSEPGQGRGEAFF. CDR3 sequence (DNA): TGTGCCAGCAGCGAACCGGGACAGGGGAGAGGTGAAGCTTTCTTT.

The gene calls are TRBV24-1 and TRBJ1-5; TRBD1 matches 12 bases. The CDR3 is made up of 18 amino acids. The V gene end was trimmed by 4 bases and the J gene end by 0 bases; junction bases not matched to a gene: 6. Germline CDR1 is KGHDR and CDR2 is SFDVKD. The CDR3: CATSDPGTGGPSNQPQHF. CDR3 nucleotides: TGTGCCACCAGTGACCCAGGGACAGGGGGCCCTAGCAATCAGCCCCAGCATTTT.

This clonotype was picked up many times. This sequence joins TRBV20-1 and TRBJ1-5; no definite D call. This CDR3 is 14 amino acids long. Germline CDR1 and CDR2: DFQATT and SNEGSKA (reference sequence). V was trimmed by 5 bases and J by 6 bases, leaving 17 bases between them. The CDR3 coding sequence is TGCAGTGCTCCTCCTCTCGGGGTCGGTCAGCCCCAGCATTTT. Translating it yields CSAPPLGVGQPQHF.

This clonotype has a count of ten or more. The CDR3 nucleotides read TGCAGCGCGCTAAAAGGGCTGTACACTGAAGCTTTCTTT. Amino acids: CSALKGLYTEAFF. This chain joins TRBV29-1 and TRBJ1-1, with D unresolved. Between the trimmed V and J ends, which lost 7 bases and 3 bases, there was a span of 15 bases. Germline CDR1 is SQVTM and CDR2 is ANQGSEA. The CDR3 runs to 13 residues.

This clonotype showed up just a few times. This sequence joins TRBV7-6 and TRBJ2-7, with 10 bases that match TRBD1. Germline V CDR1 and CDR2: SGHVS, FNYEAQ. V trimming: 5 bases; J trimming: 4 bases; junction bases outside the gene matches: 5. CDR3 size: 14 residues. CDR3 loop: CASSPTGGQYEQYF. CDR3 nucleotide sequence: TGTGCCAGCAGCCCGACAGGGGGCCAATACGAGCAGTACTTC. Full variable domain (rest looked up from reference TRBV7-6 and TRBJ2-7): GAGVSQSPRYKVTKRGQDVALRCDPISGHVSLYWYRQALGQGPEFLTYFNYEAQQDKSGLPNDRFSAERPEGSISTLTIQRTEQRDSAMYRCASSPTGGQYEQYFGPGTRLTVT.

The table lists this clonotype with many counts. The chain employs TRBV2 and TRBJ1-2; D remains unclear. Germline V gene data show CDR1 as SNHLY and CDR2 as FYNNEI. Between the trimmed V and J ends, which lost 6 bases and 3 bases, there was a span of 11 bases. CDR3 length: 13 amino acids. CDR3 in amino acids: CASRETVDYGYTF. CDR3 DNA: TGTGCCAGCAGAGAAACAGTGGACTATGGCTACACCTTC.

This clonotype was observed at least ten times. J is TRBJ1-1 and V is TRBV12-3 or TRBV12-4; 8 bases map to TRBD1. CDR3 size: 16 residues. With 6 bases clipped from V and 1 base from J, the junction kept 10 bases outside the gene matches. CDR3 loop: CASRLKRTGKNTEAFF. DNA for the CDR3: TGTGCCAGCAGATTGAAGAGGACAGGGAAGAACACTGAAGCTTTCTTT.

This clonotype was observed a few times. The CDR3 DNA follows: TGTGCCAGCAGCCAAGGCCCTCCGGGGGGCACGACCGGGGAGCTGTTTTTT. This gives the protein CASSQGPPGGTTGELFF. The gene calls are TRBV7-9 and TRBJ2-2, with TRBD2 as a possible D gene (7 bases). The V end was cut by 5 bases, the J end by 5 bases, with 21 bases between. This CDR3 region has 17 residues. Looked up from germline, CDR1 is SEHNR and CDR2 is FQNEAQ (reference sequence).

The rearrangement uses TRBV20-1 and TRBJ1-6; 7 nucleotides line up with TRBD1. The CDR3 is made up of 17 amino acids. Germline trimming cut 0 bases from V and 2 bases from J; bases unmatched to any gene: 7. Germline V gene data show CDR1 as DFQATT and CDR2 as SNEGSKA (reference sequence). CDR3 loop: CSARDVGGLTYNSPLHF. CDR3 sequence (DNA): TGCAGTGCTAGAGATGTAGGGGGCCTGACCTATAATTCACCCCTCCACTTT.

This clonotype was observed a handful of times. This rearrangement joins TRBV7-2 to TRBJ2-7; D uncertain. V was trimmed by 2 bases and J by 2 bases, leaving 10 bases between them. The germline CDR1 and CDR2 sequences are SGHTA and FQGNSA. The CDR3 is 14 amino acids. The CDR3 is CASSLSREAYEQYF. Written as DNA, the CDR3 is TGTGCCAGCAGCTTATCACGAGAGGCCTACGAGCAGTACTTC.

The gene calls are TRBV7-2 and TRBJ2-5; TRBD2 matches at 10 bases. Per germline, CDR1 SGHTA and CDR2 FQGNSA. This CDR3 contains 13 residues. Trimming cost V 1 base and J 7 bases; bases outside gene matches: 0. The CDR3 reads CASSLVAGGTQYF. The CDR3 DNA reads TGTGCCAGCAGCTTAGTAGCGGGGGGGACCCAGTACTTC. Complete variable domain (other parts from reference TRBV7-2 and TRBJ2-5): GAGVSQSPSNKVTEKGKDVELRCDPISGHTALYWYRQSLGQGLEFLIYFQGNSAPDKSGLPSDRFSAERTGGSVSTLTIQRTQQEDSAVYLCASSLVAGGTQYFGPGTRLLVL.

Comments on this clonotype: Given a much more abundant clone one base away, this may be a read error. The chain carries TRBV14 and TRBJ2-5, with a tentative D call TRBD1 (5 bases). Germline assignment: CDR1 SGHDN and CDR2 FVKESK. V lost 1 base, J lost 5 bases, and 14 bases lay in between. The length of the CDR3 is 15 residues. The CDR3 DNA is TGTGCCAGCAGCCAAGGTTGGCAGGGAAAGGAGACCCAGTACTTC. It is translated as CASSQGWQGKETQYF. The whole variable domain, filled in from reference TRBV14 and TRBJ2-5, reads EAGVTQFPSHSVIEKGQTVTLRCDPISGHDNLYWYRRVMGKEIKFLLHFVKESKQDESGMPNNRFLAERTGGTYSTLKVQPAELEDSGVYFCASSQGWQGKETQYFGPGTRLLVL.

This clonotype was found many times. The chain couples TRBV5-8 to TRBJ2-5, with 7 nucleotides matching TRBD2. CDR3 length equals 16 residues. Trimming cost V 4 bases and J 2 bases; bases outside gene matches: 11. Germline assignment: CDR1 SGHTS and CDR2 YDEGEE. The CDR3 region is CASSKDKGLVQETQYF. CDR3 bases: TGTGCCAGCAGCAAGGACAAAGGACTAGTTCAAGAGACCCAGTACTTC.

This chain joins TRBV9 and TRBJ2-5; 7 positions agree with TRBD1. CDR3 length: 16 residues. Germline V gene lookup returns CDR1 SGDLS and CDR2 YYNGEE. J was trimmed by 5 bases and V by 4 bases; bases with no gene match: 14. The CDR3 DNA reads TGTGCCAGCAGCCCAACCCTTATTGAACAGGGGGAGACCCAGTACTTC. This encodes CASSPTLIEQGETQYF.